This TCR beta chain was identified during a study of T cells in Graves' hyperthyroidism and ophthalmopathy. Study-wide results and caveats: Most thyroid clonotypes with frequency above 0.001 were detected in blood. The model's output predicted ophthalmopathy at a median of about 6.5 months prior to onset.

There were TCR beta CDR3 regions amplified from RNA transcripts. HTBI primers drove first-round RT-PCR of the TCR CDR3. Using its own MiXCR run on the multiplex PCR reads, TCRdb lists one record per CDR3 protein. The repertoire includes about 640,000 distinct CDR3 sequences, around 21% of them detected once, and roughly a third sits in the top ten. The CDR3 is 13 residues long. With 2 bases removed from V and 4 bases from J, the gap between germline ends came to 8 bases. Germline V gives CDR1 GTSNPN, CDR2 SVGIG (reference sequence). Individuals with ophthalmopathy presented a Clinical Activity Score of at least 3, a NOSPECS grade of at least 4 and a duration under 3 months. Fresh peripheral blood, about 9.9 ml, yielded the PBMCs. Comment on this clonotype: What it binds is unknown.

Specimen: blood. This sequence originates from a man younger than 40 with Graves' ophthalmopathy. The V and J genes are TRBV30 and TRBJ2-2; D is uncertain. The CDR3 reads CAWSSGVTGELFF. The CDR3 DNA is TGTGCCTGGAGTTCTGGGGTCACCGGGGAGCTGTTTTTT.